The next 32 T cell receptor beta chains were all read from a single sample in a study of metastatic and nonmetastatic thyroid tumors. TCRdb reprocessed the PCR reads using MiXCR. The data hold 50,000 or so clones, with approximately 24% observed a single time. Every patient underwent thyroid surgery untreated. Sequencing was done on a sample of blood. The receptors derive from a male donor with papillary thyroid cancer or a benign thyroid nodule (not recorded which). Some clones in this sample may be carry-over from other donors' samples.

This clone has more than one count but fewer than ten. The chain carries TRBV6-1 and TRBJ2-7; possible D gene TRBD1, 6 bases. The CDR3 totals 13 residues. Per germline, CDR1 MNHNS and CDR2 SASEGT. V lost 10 bases to trimming and J lost 3 bases, with 16 bases between them. The CDR3 DNA reads as TGTGCCACCACAGGGAGTGGGCTCTACGAGCAGTACTTC. Amino acids: CATTGSGLYEQYF.

This rearrangement joins TRBV5-1 to TRBJ1-1, with 12 bases matching TRBD1. CDR1 and CDR2 (germline): SGHRS, YFSETQ. The CDR3 spans 16 residues. J was trimmed by 11 bases and V by 3 bases; bases with no gene match: 14. The CDR3 spells CASSSGQGALGYMAFF. The CDR3, as DNA: TGCGCCAGCAGCTCGGGACAGGGGGCTCTGGGCTATATGGCTTTCTTT.

This clone was recorded at least ten times. The V and J genes are TRBV6-5 and TRBJ2-7; 8 bases map to TRBD2. The germline CDR1 and CDR2 sequences are MNHEY and SVGAGI. V lost 0 bases, J lost 1 base, and 23 bases stayed unmatched. CDR3 length: 22 amino acids. The CDR3 reads CASSYSVGPGLGGPRRSYEQYF. Here the CDR3 DNA reads TGTGCCAGCAGTTACTCGGTGGGGCCGGGACTAGGTGGGCCTCGGAGATCCTACGAGCAGTACTTC.

The chain combines TRBV5-1 with TRBJ2-7, with 8 bases aligning to TRBD1. Trimming at V came to 0 bases and at J to 3 bases, leaving 5 bases not matched to a gene. Germline CDR1 SGHRS, CDR2 YFSETQ. This CDR3 is built from 15 residues. The CDR3, as DNA: TGCGCCAGCAGCTTGGCAGGGGGCGTTTTCTACGAGCAGTACTTC. As protein: CASSLAGGVFYEQYF.

Ten or more counts support this clone. This rearrangement joins TRBV3-1 to TRBJ2-1; possible D gene TRBD1, 6 bases. This CDR3 comprises 13 residues. Trimming stripped 3 bases from V and 7 bases from J, with 10 bases between. Germline V gives CDR1 LGHDT, CDR2 YNNKEL (reference sequence). The CDR3 spells CASSQTGRNEQFF. In DNA form, the CDR3 reads TGTGCCAGCAGCCAGACAGGAAGGAATGAGCAGTTCTTC.

This clone was detected many times. The genes are TRBV19 and TRBJ1-5; TRBD1 might be the D (6 bases). The CDR3 is made up of 13 amino acids. Germline CDR1 LNHDA, CDR2 SQIVND (reference sequence). For the CDR3, the DNA is TGTGTCCCTACAGGACAGACTAATCAGCCCCAGCATTTT. It translates to CVPTGQTNQPQHF. Drawing the rest from reference TRBV19 and TRBJ1-5, the complete variable domain is DGGITQSPKYLFRKEGQNVTLSCEQNLNHDAMYWYRQDPGQGLRLIYYSQIVNDFQKGDIAEGYSVSREKKESFPLTVTSAQKNPTAFYLCVPTGQTNQPQHFGDGTRLSIL.

This rearrangement joins TRBV5-4 to TRBJ1-2; a weak D match, TRBD1 (5 bases). CDR3 length equals 12 residues. CDR1 and CDR2 (germline): SGHNT, YYREEE (reference sequence). The V end was cut by 4 bases, the J end by 7 bases, with 11 bases between. The CDR3 sequence is CASSPPQGGYTF. The CDR3 bases are TGTGCCAGCAGCCCTCCCCAGGGTGGCTACACCTTC.

The V call is TRBV7-2, the J call TRBJ1-2; D gene ambiguous. The V gene's germline CDR1 is SGHTA and CDR2 FQGNSA. V lost 5 bases and J lost 4, with 17 bases in between. CDR3 length: 15 amino acids. The CDR3 reads CASSPTGSVSYGYTF. CDR3 sequence (DNA): TGTGCCAGCAGCCCAACCGGCTCAGTTTCCTATGGCTACACCTTC.

Concerning this clone: Mismatch with germline at one junction end may stem from a read error. Other nucleotide sequences in the sample specify the same CDR3. The J gene is TRBJ2-5, the V gene TRBV10-3, with TRBD1 matching over 7 bases. This CDR3 region has 18 residues. Germline values: CDR1 ENHRY, CDR2 SYGVKD. CDR3 sequence reads: CAISEGLGAHRGQETQYF. Here the CDR3 DNA reads TGTGCCATCAGTGAGGGGCTAGGGGCACACAGGGGTCAAGAGACACAGTACTTC.

This chain connects TRBV20-1 to TRBJ1-5, with TRBD1 as a possible D gene (6 bases). The CDR3 consists of 13 residues. Germline CDR1 is DFQATT and CDR2 is SNEGSKA (reference sequence). Deletions cut 7 bases from V and 2 bases from J, with 12 bases between. CDR3 loop: CSGKPGGNQPQHF. The CDR3 bases are TGCAGTGGTAAGCCAGGGGGCAATCAGCCCCAGCATTTT.

The V and J genes are TRBV27 and TRBJ1-1, with D possibly matching TRBD1 (5 bases). CDR3 length: 15 residues. The germline V gene has CDR1 MNHEY and CDR2 SMNVEV (reference sequence). V dropped 6 bases and J dropped 6 bases, with 20 bases sitting between them. CDR3 protein: CASSWARGGRAEAFF. DNA for the CDR3: TGTGCCAGCAGCTGGGCTAGGGGAGGTAGGGCTGAAGCTTTCTTT.

At least ten counts were recorded for this clone. The chain has TRBV2 and TRBJ2-3; 7 nucleotides line up with TRBD1. The CDR3 is 16 amino acids. V dropped 6 bases and J dropped 0; count of bases not matched to a gene: 9. Per germline, CDR1 SNHLY and CDR2 FYNNEI. The CDR3 loop reads CASRATGLDSTDTQYF. CDR3 DNA: TGTGCCAGCAGAGCGACAGGGCTGGATAGCACAGATACGCAGTATTTT.

This clone was seen more than once but under ten times. The chain recombines TRBV7-6 with TRBJ2-7; 10 positions match TRBD2. The CDR3 has 15 residues. From germline, CDR1 is SGHVS and CDR2 FNYEAQ. The V gene end was trimmed by 5 bases and the J gene end by 1 base; junction bases not matched to a gene: 5. Here the CDR3 reads CASSAGTSASYEQYF. CDR3 sequence (DNA): TGTGCCAGCAGCGCCGGGACTAGCGCTTCCTACGAGCAGTACTTC.

This clone was recorded a few times. J is TRBJ2-3 and V is TRBV5-1; D unresolved. The CDR3 totals 13 residues. The V end lost 5 bases, the J end lost 1 base, and 8 bases lay between the germline ends. The V gene's germline CDR1 is SGHRS and CDR2 YFSETQ. The CDR3 DNA reads as TGCGCCAGCAGGGAGACCGGCACAGATACGCAGTATTTT. Its translation: CASRETGTDTQYF.

This clone was found many times. The rearrangement joins TRBV11-3 to TRBJ1-6; D not certain. This CDR3 is 14 amino acids long. Germline V gene sequence: CDR1 SGHNT, CDR2 YENEEA. The ends were cut back, 4 bases at V and 5 bases at J, with 9 bases in the middle. The CDR3 coding sequence is TGTGCCAGCAGCTCATCACCGGATAATTCACCCCTCCACTTT. Protein: CASSSSPDNSPLHF.

This clone was detected only a few times. V and J are TRBV2 and TRBJ1-4; no definite D call. Per the germline V gene, CDR1 is SNHLY and CDR2 is FYNNEI. Trimming cost V 1 base and J 10 bases, with 13 bases left between them. The CDR3 loop spans 14 amino acids. The CDR3 loop is CASSEGPLSRKLFF. DNA for the CDR3: TGTGCCAGCAGTGAAGGACCCCTAAGCCGAAAACTGTTTTTT.

This clone was counted ten times or more. This rearrangement joins TRBV4-2 to TRBJ2-4; 11 nucleotides agree with TRBD2. Germline CDR1 reads LGHNA; CDR2 reads YNFKEQ. This CDR3 region has 18 residues. J gave up 6 bases and V 3 bases, and 13 bases lay outside the gene matches. The CDR3 sequence: CASSQVSSGRRGRNIQYF. CDR3 DNA: TGTGCCAGCAGCCAGGTGTCTAGCGGGAGGAGAGGGCGAAACATTCAGTACTTC.

This clone turned up a few times. The chain couples TRBV6-1 to TRBJ1-1; 7 nucleotides align to TRBD1. Trimming cost V 5 bases and J 3 bases; bases outside gene matches: 9. This CDR3 has 15 residues. Germline loops: CDR1 MNHNS, CDR2 SASEGT. The chain's CDR3 is CASSLRDSEYTEAFF. In DNA, the CDR3 is TGTGCCAGCAGTCTCCGGGACAGTGAATACACTGAAGCTTTCTTT.

This clone was counted at least ten times. This chain links TRBV29-1 with TRBJ1-3, with D hard to call. The CDR3 consists of 14 residues. V dropped 0 bases and J dropped 0 bases, with 6 bases sitting between them. CDR1 SQVTM and CDR2 ANQGSEA come from the germline V gene. The CDR3 spells CSVEDRSSGNTIYF. DNA for the CDR3: TGCAGCGTTGAAGATCGGAGCTCTGGAAACACCATATATTTT. Filled out from reference TRBV29-1 and TRBJ1-3, the complete variable domain reads SAVISQKPSRDICQRGTSLTIQCQVDSQVTMMFWYRQQPGQSLTLIATANQGSEATYESGFVIDKFPISRPNLTFSTLTVSNMSPEDSSIYLCSVEDRSSGNTIYFGEGSWLTVV.

This clone was observed many times. This chain connects TRBV5-1 to TRBJ2-6; D unclear. This CDR3 region has 14 residues. The germline V and J ends were trimmed by 5 bases and 2 bases, with 8 bases remaining between them. Germline V CDR1 and CDR2: SGHRS, YFSETQ. CDR3 amino acids: CASSLNPGANVLTF. Here the CDR3 DNA reads TGCGCCAGCAGTTTGAACCCTGGGGCCAACGTCCTGACTTTC.

This clone turned up a few times. Its ends do not fully match the called genes, so a read error is possible. Other DNA variants within this sample encode the same CDR3. The chain employs TRBV27 and TRBJ2-6; 7 nucleotides line up with TRBD1. CDR3 length: 18 residues. Germline lookup yields CDR1 MNHEY and CDR2 SMNVEV (reference sequence). In nucleotides, the CDR3 is TGTGCCGGCAGTTTATTACAGGGGCCTCCCTCTGGGGCCAACGTCCTGACTTTC. Residues: CAGSLLQGPPSGANVLTF.

This clone was picked up many times. V usage is TRBV2 and J usage is TRBJ2-7; D call uncertain. Germline V CDR1 and CDR2: SNHLY, FYNNEI. Trimming took 2 bases from V and 7 from J, leaving 12 bases between them. The CDR3 extends over 13 amino acids. CDR3 sequence: CASSESGLWEQYF. The CDR3, as DNA: TGTGCCAGCAGTGAATCGGGCTTGTGGGAGCAGTACTTC. Based on the CDR3 plus reference TRBV2 and TRBJ2-7, the full variable domain is EPEVTQTPSHQVTQMGQEVILRCVPISNHLYFYWYRQILGQKVEFLVSFYNNEISEKSEIFDDQFSVERPDGSNFTLKIRSTKLEDSAMYFCASSESGLWEQYFGPGTRLTVT.

V and J are TRBV13 and TRBJ2-7, with D maybe TRBD2 (5 bases). The length of the CDR3 is 13 residues. Between the trimmed V and J ends, which lost 5 bases and 1 base, there was a span of 9 bases. Germline V gene lookup returns CDR1 PRHDT and CDR2 FYEKMQ (reference sequence). This CDR3 reads CASSDGISYEQYF. The CDR3 DNA follows: TGTGCCAGCAGCGACGGGATTTCCTACGAGCAGTACTTC.

With respect to this clone: This may stem from a read error, because a much larger clone lies one nucleotide away. This sequence joins TRBV9 and TRBJ2-7; 8 nucleotides agree with TRBD2. The CDR3 covers 22 residues. Germline-derived CDR1 and CDR2 are SGDLS and YYNGEE. After removal of 1 base from V and 0 bases from J, the junction contained 24 bases not matched to a gene. Here the CDR3 reads CASSVIPPARAGERGSSYEQYF. The CDR3 coding sequence is TGTGCCAGCAGCGTAATTCCTCCCGCCCGGGCAGGGGAGCGGGGGAGCTCCTACGAGCAGTACTTC.

This clone was counted at least ten times. The chain links TRBV28 to TRBJ1-5, with a possible D match to TRBD1 (6 bases). Looked up from germline, CDR1 is MDHEN and CDR2 is SYDVKM. This CDR3 has 14 residues. Trimming stripped 6 bases from V and 3 bases from J, with 12 bases between. CDR3 residues: CASSGGGFNQPQHF. CDR3 coding DNA: TGTGCCAGCAGCGGAGGGGGTTTCAATCAGCCCCAGCATTTT.

This clone came up many times. The chain is built from TRBV6-5 and TRBJ2-3, with 9 bases identical to TRBD1. V was pared by 7 bases and J by 4 bases, with 15 bases of the junction left unmatched. CDR1 is MNHEY, CDR2 SVGAGI, per germline. The CDR3 totals 17 residues. The CDR3 nucleotides are TGTGCCAGCACCATTAGGGGGGACAGGGAGAGTCCAGATACGCAGTATTTT. Amino acid sequence: CASTIRGDRESPDTQYF.

The gene calls are TRBV7-8 and TRBJ2-7; D might be TRBD2 (6 bases). Deletions cut 0 bases from V and 2 bases from J, with 14 bases between. Germline V gives CDR1 SGHVS, CDR2 FQNEAQ. The CDR3 loop spans 16 amino acids. The CDR3: CASSLAQERATYEQYF. For the CDR3, the DNA is TGTGCCAGCAGCTTAGCGCAAGAGCGGGCGACCTACGAGCAGTACTTC.

This clone appeared many times. The rearrangement uses TRBV20-1 and TRBJ2-1; D unresolved. The CDR3 is 12 amino acids. V lost 1 base to trimming and J lost 7 bases, with 8 bases between them. Germline V gene sequence: CDR1 DFQATT, CDR2 SNEGSKA (reference sequence). The CDR3, as DNA: TGCAGTGCTAGAGTTTTAGATAATGAGCAGTTCTTC. It is translated as CSARVLDNEQFF.

The chain carries TRBV12-3 or TRBV12-4 and TRBJ2-7; 9 bases match TRBD2. J gave up 3 bases and V 8 bases, and 5 bases lay outside the gene matches. This CDR3 has 13 residues. The CDR3 nucleotides read TGTGCCAGCCGGGGGACTAGCCGCTACGAGCAGTACTTC. The encoded protein is CASRGTSRYEQYF.

The chain employs TRBV5-8 and TRBJ1-1, with 11 bases matching TRBD1. The CDR3 is 15 residues long. J was trimmed by 5 bases and V by 3 bases; bases with no gene match: 6. The germline CDR1 and CDR2 sequences are SGHTS and YDEGEE. The CDR3 DNA follows: TGTGCCAGCAGCTCAATTGGACAGGGGGCAACTGAAGCTTTCTTT. It is translated as CASSSIGQGATEAFF. The full variable domain, in which reference TRBV5-8 and TRBJ1-1 provide the parts outside the CDR3, is EAGVTQSPTHLIKTRGQQATLRCSPISGHTSVYWYQQALGLGLQFLLWYDEGEERNRGNFPPRFSGRQFPNYSSELNVNALELEDSALYLCASSSIGQGATEAFFGQGTRLTVV.

This clone was seen a handful of times. One end of the junction varies from germline; a read error may be responsible. The chain links TRBV6-2 or TRBV6-3 to TRBJ2-2, with a weak D call TRBD2 (6 bases). The germline CDR1 and CDR2 sequences are MNHEY and SVGEGT. The CDR3 runs 16 residues. The CDR3 loop reads CASSYGVGGTTWELFF. In nucleotides, the CDR3 is TGTGCCAGCAGTTACGGAGTTGGAGGGACCACCTGGGAGCTGTTTTTT.

This clone was recorded at least ten times. This rearrangement joins TRBV28 to TRBJ2-2; D gene ambiguous. Germline V gene sequence: CDR1 MDHEN, CDR2 SYDVKM. Trimming removed 10 bases from V and 8 bases from J, with 8 bases in between. The CDR3 runs 10 residues. CDR3 nucleotides: TGTGCCACCTCGGGTGGGGAGCTGTTTTTT. This sequence encodes CATSGGELFF.